Listed below are T cell receptor beta chains from one sample, sequenced in a study of Graves' ophthalmopathy and Graves' hyperthyroidism. In TCRdb, the multiplex PCR reads were re-called with MiXCR into one record per CDR3 protein. The sample records about 1.1 million distinct CDR3 sequences, about 40% being singletons. Material: peripheral blood or thyroid tissue (not recorded which). The receptor set was obtained from an adult man with Graves' hyperthyroidism. CDR3s include the opening cysteine and the closing phenylalanine or tryptophan.

V	J	CDR3
TRBV10-2	TRBJ1-2	CASSEETGTTDGYTF
TRBV10-3	TRBJ2-5	CASSGGYSETQYF
TRBV29-1	TRBJ2-2	CSRGGNTGELFF
TRBV7-9	TRBJ1-6	CASSLWGQINSPLHF
TRBV20-1	TRBJ2-6	CSASPASGANVLTF
TRBV5-1	TRBJ1-6	CASSQRDRGTNSPLHF
TRBV7-9	TRBJ1-4	CASIKEQNEKLFF
TRBV20-1	TRBJ2-7	CSARDLLRLYEQYF
TRBV4-3	TRBJ2-2	CASSQDSQGPGELFF
TRBV5-1	TRBJ1-1	CASSAQTRGRTEAFF
TRBV10-3	TRBJ2-5	CAISDPGLGEYQETQYF
TRBV5-1	TRBJ1-2	CASRETGDYGYTF
TRBV29-1	TRBJ2-3	CSVEDDGTERVLRDTQYF
TRBV10-1	TRBJ2-5	CAVPGAETQYF